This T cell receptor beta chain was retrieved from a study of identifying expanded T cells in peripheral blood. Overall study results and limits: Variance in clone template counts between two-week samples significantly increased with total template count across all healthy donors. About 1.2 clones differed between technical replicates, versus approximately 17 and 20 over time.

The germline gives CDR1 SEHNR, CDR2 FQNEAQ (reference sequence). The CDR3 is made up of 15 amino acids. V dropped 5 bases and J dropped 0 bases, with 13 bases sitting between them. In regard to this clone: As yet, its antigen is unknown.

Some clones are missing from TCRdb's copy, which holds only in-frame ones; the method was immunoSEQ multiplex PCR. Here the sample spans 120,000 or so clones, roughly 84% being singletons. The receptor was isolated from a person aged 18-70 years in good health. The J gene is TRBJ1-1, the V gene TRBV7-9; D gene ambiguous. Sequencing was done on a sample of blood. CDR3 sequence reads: CASSPPAFMNTEAFF. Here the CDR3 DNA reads TGTGCCAGCAGCCCCCCGGCCTTTATGAACACTGAAGCTTTCTTT.